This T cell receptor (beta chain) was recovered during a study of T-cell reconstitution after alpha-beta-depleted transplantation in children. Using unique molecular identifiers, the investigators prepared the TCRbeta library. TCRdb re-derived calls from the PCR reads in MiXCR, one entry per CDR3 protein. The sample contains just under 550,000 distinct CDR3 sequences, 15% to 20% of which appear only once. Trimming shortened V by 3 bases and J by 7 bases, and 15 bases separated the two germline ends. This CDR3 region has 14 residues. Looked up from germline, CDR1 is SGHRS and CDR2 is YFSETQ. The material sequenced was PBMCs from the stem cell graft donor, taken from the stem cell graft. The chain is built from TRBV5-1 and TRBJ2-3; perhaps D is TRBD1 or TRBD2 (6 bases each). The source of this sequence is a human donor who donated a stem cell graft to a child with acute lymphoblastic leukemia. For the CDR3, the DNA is TGCGCCAGCAGCTGGCGGGACACGGTGAATACGCAGTATTTT. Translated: CASSWRDTVNTQYF. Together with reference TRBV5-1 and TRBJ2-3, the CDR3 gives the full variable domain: KAGVTQTPRYLIKTRGQQVTLSCSPISGHRSVSWYQQTPGQGLQFLFEYFSETQRNKGNFPGRFSGRQFSNSRSEMNVSTLELGDSALYLCASSWRDTVNTQYFGPGTRLTVL.